These T cell receptor beta chains were read from a single sample in a study of T cells in Graves' hyperthyroidism and ophthalmopathy. TCRdb analysed the multiplex PCR reads with MiXCR anew, one entry per CDR3 protein. The sample comprises roughly 500,000 distinct CDR3 sequences, about 43% of which are singletons, and around 19% rests with the top ten. The sample consisted of peripheral blood or thyroid tissue (not recorded which). These receptors all come from an adult woman with Graves' disease, either hyperthyroidism or ophthalmopathy (not recorded which). Each CDR3 is given with its conserved first and last residue. D genes are given only for firm matches. Only part of the rows carry a size: once, few, many, or a class if the clone is expanded.

clone size: many
V gene: TRBV7-2
D gene: .
J gene: TRBJ2-5
CDR3 protein: CASSQYYQETQYF
CDR3 DNA: TGTGCCAGCAGCCAGTACTACCAAGAGACCCAGTACTTC

clone size: many
V gene: TRBV12-3/TRBV12-4
D gene: TRBD1
J gene: TRBJ1-2
CDR3 protein: CASIPHDRATAYGYTF
CDR3 DNA: TGTGCCAGCATTCCCCATGACAGGGCCACCGCCTATGGCTACACCTTC

clone size: once
V gene: TRBV2
D gene: .
J gene: TRBJ1-5
CDR3 protein: CASSGTDNSNQPQHF
CDR3 DNA: TGTGCCAGCAGTGGGACGGACAATAGCAATCAGCCCCAGCATTTT

clone size: .
V gene: TRBV7-2
D gene: TRBD1
J gene: TRBJ1-4
CDR3 protein: CASSLQGAGEELFF
CDR3 DNA: TGTGCCAGCAGCTTACAGGGGGCAGGTGAAGAACTGTTTTTT

clone size: many
V gene: TRBV7-9
D gene: .
J gene: TRBJ1-4
CDR3 protein: CASRAEGLEEKLFF
CDR3 DNA: TGTGCCAGCAGGGCGGAAGGGTTAGAAGAAAAACTGTTTTTT

clone size: many
V gene: TRBV10-1
D gene: .
J gene: TRBJ2-2
CDR3 protein: CASSEPPNDTGELFF
CDR3 DNA: TGCGCCAGCAGTGAACCCCCTAATGACACCGGGGAGCTGTTTTTT

clone size: many
V gene: TRBV28
D gene: .
J gene: TRBJ1-2
CDR3 protein: CASLLRGKDYGYTF
CDR3 DNA: TGTGCCAGCCTTCTTAGGGGGAAGGACTATGGCTACACCTTC

clone size: few
V gene: TRBV7-9
D gene: .
J gene: TRBJ1-2
CDR3 protein: CASSFGLSDYGYTF
CDR3 DNA: TGTGCCAGCAGTTTCGGGCTTTCCGACTATGGCTACACCTTC

clone size: .
V gene: TRBV5-1
D gene: .
J gene: TRBJ1-1
CDR3 protein: CASSLTGPKGAFF
CDR3 DNA: TGCGCCAGCAGCTTGACAGGGCCGAAGGGAGCTTTCTTT

clone size: many
V gene: TRBV10-3
D gene: .
J gene: TRBJ1-3
CDR3 protein: CAISDHRPGNTIYF
CDR3 DNA: TGTGCCATCAGTGACCATCGACCTGGAAACACCATATATTTT

clone size: many
V gene: TRBV7-9
D gene: TRBD1
J gene: TRBJ1-1
CDR3 protein: CASSLHRGVTEAFF
CDR3 DNA: TGTGCCAGCAGCTTACACAGGGGAGTCACTGAAGCTTTCTTT

clone size: .
V gene: TRBV12-3/TRBV12-4
D gene: TRBD1
J gene: TRBJ1-3
CDR3 protein: CASSQQGARGYTIYF
CDR3 DNA: TGTGCCAGCAGTCAGCAGGGGGCTCGGGGCTACACCATATATTTT

clone size: .
V gene: TRBV2
D gene: .
J gene: TRBJ1-6
CDR3 protein: CAGSEALGPPLHF
CDR3 DNA: TGTGCCGGCAGTGAAGCGCTCGGTCCACCCCTCCACTTT

clone size: .
V gene: TRBV7-9
D gene: .
J gene: TRBJ1-1
CDR3 protein: CASSFSLGAFF
CDR3 DNA: TGTGCCAGCAGCTTCTCTCTCGGAGCTTTCTTT

clone size: .
V gene: TRBV10-3
D gene: .
J gene: TRBJ1-5
CDR3 protein: CAISEEGGVNQPQHF
CDR3 DNA: TGTGCCATCAGTGAGGAGGGAGGGGTCAATCAGCCCCAGCATTTT

clone size: many
V gene: TRBV30
D gene: TRBD1
J gene: TRBJ1-2
CDR3 protein: CAWSAGQRDGYTF
CDR3 DNA: TGTGCCTGGAGTGCGGGACAGAGAGATGGCTACACCTTC

clone size: .
V gene: TRBV11-2
D gene: .
J gene: TRBJ1-2
CDR3 protein: CASSEALRGFGYTF
CDR3 DNA: TGTGCCAGCAGTGAAGCGCTTCGTGGGTTTGGCTACACCTTC

clone size: many
V gene: TRBV2
D gene: .
J gene: TRBJ2-7
CDR3 protein: CDSRDISYEQYF
CDR3 DNA: TGTGACAGCAGGGATATCTCCTACGAGCAGTACTTC

clone size: .
V gene: TRBV11-2
D gene: .
J gene: TRBJ2-7
CDR3 protein: CASSSRLNLGQYF
CDR3 DNA: TGTGCCAGCAGCTCTCGACTCAATTTGGGGCAGTACTTC

clone size: .
V gene: TRBV2
D gene: .
J gene: TRBJ1-6
CDR3 protein: CASSEAGGTYNSPLHF
CDR3 DNA: TGTGCCAGCAGTGAAGCTGGGGGGACCTATAATTCACCCCTCCACTTT

clone size: .
V gene: TRBV5-1
D gene: TRBD1
J gene: TRBJ2-7
CDR3 protein: CASSFGTGENEQYF
CDR3 DNA: TGCGCCAGCAGCTTCGGGACAGGGGAGAACGAGCAGTACTTC

clone size: .
V gene: TRBV10-3
D gene: TRBD1
J gene: TRBJ1-6
CDR3 protein: CASATGVISPLHF
CDR3 DNA: TGTGCCAGCGCGACAGGGGTAATTTCACCCCTCCACTTT

clone size: .
V gene: TRBV5-1
D gene: .
J gene: TRBJ2-7
CDR3 protein: CASSWDLTYEQYF
CDR3 DNA: TGCGCCAGCAGCTGGGACTTGACCTACGAGCAGTACTTC

clone size: few
V gene: TRBV3-1
D gene: .
J gene: TRBJ2-7
CDR3 protein: CASSRTTDGGQYF
CDR3 DNA: TGTGCCAGCAGCCGGACCACCGACGGCGGACAGTACTTC

clone size: .
V gene: TRBV9
D gene: .
J gene: TRBJ1-6
CDR3 protein: CASSVESEVDSPLHF
CDR3 DNA: TGTGCCAGCAGCGTAGAATCCGAAGTGGATTCACCCCTCCACTTT

clone size: few
V gene: TRBV6-1
D gene: .
J gene: TRBJ2-2
CDR3 protein: CASSIRDGELFF
CDR3 DNA: TGTGCCAGCAGTATCCGGGACGGGGAGCTGTTTTTT

clone size: many
V gene: TRBV7-9
D gene: .
J gene: TRBJ1-1
CDR3 protein: CASSPTTSMNTEAFF
CDR3 DNA: TGTGCCAGCAGCCCGACAACTTCCATGAACACTGAAGCTTTCTTT

clone size: many
V gene: TRBV20-1
D gene: .
J gene: TRBJ1-2
CDR3 protein: CSARAGGAPNYGYTF
CDR3 DNA: TGCAGTGCTAGAGCCGGTGGAGCCCCCAACTATGGCTACACCTTC

clone size: once
V gene: TRBV20-1
D gene: .
J gene: TRBJ1-5
CDR3 protein: CSAIQRDFNQPQHF
CDR3 DNA: TGCAGTGCCATACAGCGGGACTTCAATCAGCCCCAGCATTTT

clone size: .
V gene: TRBV9
D gene: .
J gene: TRBJ1-1
CDR3 protein: CASSVAGGEAFF
CDR3 DNA: TGTGCCAGCAGCGTAGCGGGGGGCGAAGCTTTCTTT

clone size: .
V gene: TRBV7-9
D gene: TRBD2
J gene: TRBJ2-7
CDR3 protein: CASSLAGLAGTYEQYF
CDR3 DNA: TGTGCCAGCAGCTTAGCGGGACTAGCGGGGACCTACGAGCAGTACTTC

clone size: .
V gene: TRBV18
D gene: .
J gene: TRBJ1-6
CDR3 protein: CASSPRTDDSPLHF
CDR3 DNA: TGTGCCAGCTCACCGCGGACAGACGATTCACCCCTCCACTTT

clone size: many
V gene: TRBV28
D gene: .
J gene: TRBJ1-1
CDR3 protein: CASSWWNTEAFF
CDR3 DNA: TGTGCCAGCAGTTGGTGGAACACTGAAGCTTTCTTT

clone size: .
V gene: TRBV30
D gene: .
J gene: TRBJ1-1
CDR3 protein: CALNPSSRRTEAFF
CDR3 DNA: TGTGCCCTGAACCCTTCGAGTCGAAGAACTGAAGCTTTCTTT

clone size: many
V gene: TRBV5-1
D gene: .
J gene: TRBJ2-7
CDR3 protein: CASSLYYEQYF
CDR3 DNA: TGCGCCAGCAGCCTTTACTACGAGCAGTACTTC

clone size: few
V gene: TRBV24-1
D gene: .
J gene: TRBJ2-1
CDR3 protein: CATSDLWTSYNEQFF
CDR3 DNA: TGTGCCACCAGTGATCTCTGGACCTCCTACAATGAGCAGTTCTTC